Shown below are 29 T cell receptor beta chains from a single sample sequenced in a study of T cells in women clearing cervical HPV infection. Profiled with immunoSEQ multiplex PCR; TCRdb holds only in-frame clones, not every one. This sample contains 28,000 or so clones. Sample: blood buffy coat. The source is a woman between 18 and 75 years old with a cervical HPV16 infection that either progressed to CIN3+ or cleared (not recorded which).

In regard to this clone: The read is 3 residues too short to cover the CDR3 end, so that end is filled in from the germline J gene. V is TRBV6-1 and J is TRBJ1-2; the match to TRBD1 covers 10 bases. Germline CDR1 MNHNS, CDR2 SASEGT. V gave up 4 bases and J gave up 7 bases; unmatched junction bases: 3. The CDR3 runs 13 residues. The sequenced part of the CDR3 DNA is TGTGCCAGCAGTGCCCGGGACAGGGGTGGC. This encodes CASSARDRGG. The full CDR3 protein reads CASSARDRGGYTF.

With respect to this clone: The read ends 3 residues early relative to the CDR3; the germline J gene fills the gap. The gene calls are TRBV19 and TRBJ2-7, with D tentatively TRBD1 (5 bases). This CDR3 region has 13 residues. The V gene's germline CDR1 is LNHDA and CDR2 SQIVND (reference sequence). Trimming shortened V by 5 bases and J by 4 bases, and 12 bases separated the two germline ends. The chain's CDR3 is CASSAGQLYEQYF. Partial CDR3 DNA: TGTGCCAGTAGTGCCGGACAACTTTACGAG.

Notes on this clone: With the read ending 3 residues before the CDR3 end, the germline J gene is used to fill in that end. The gene calls are TRBV6-2 or TRBV6-3 and TRBJ2-2, with 7 nucleotides matching TRBD1. Germline CDR1 is MNHEY and CDR2 is SVGEGT. The CDR3 has 14 residues. CDR3 sequence: CASRRDRDNSPLFF. CDR3 bases read: TGTGCCAGCAGAAGGGACAGAGATAATTCACCG.

Points on this clone: The CDR3 end lies 3 residues beyond the end of the read and is filled in from the germline J gene. The rearrangement joins TRBV7-9 to TRBJ2-3; unclear D gene. Germline values: CDR1 SEHNR, CDR2 FQNEAQ (reference sequence). This CDR3 comprises 12 residues. Trimming pared 4 bases from V and 3 bases from J, leaving 5 bases between. CDR3 residues: CASSSITDTQYF. The part of the CDR3 DNA that was read is TGTGCCAGCAGCTCAATTACAGATACG.

As to this clone: The sequenced fragment ends 3 residues before the CDR3 boundary, so the rest is inferred from the germline J gene. This sequence joins TRBV7-9 and TRBJ1-4, with D unresolved. The CDR3 is 14 amino acids. Trimming took off 3 bases at V and 6 bases at J, with 11 bases between the two ends. Germline assignment: CDR1 SEHNR and CDR2 FQNEAQ (reference sequence). The CDR3 region is CASSLAIGYEKLFF. Incomplete CDR3 DNA: TGTGCCAGCAGCTTGGCCATCGGGTATGAAAAA.

Concerning this clone itself: The read comes to an end 3 residues before the CDR3 does, leaving the germline J gene to fill in the end. This sequence joins TRBV20-1 and TRBJ2-5; maybe TRBD2 (6 bases). The CDR3 sequence is 17 residues long. Germline V lookup: CDR1 DFQATT, CDR2 SNEGSKA (reference sequence). Trimming pared 8 bases from V and 2 bases from J, leaving 27 bases between. The chain's CDR3 is CSPRHYGAGRLQETQYF. The sequenced part of the CDR3 DNA is TGCAGTCCGAGACACTACGGGGCGGGGAGATTACAAGAGACC.

Turning to this clone: The CDR3 end falls 3 residues outside the read, so it is completed with the germline J gene. This rearrangement joins TRBV14 to TRBJ1-4; tentative D call: TRBD1 (6 bases). Looked up from germline, CDR1 is SGHDN and CDR2 is FVKESK. The length of the CDR3 is 16 residues. CDR3 bases read: TGTGCCAGCAGCCAAAGGAGAATTACAGGGAATTCACCA. This gives the protein CASSQRRITGNSP. The whole CDR3 reads CASSQRRITGNSPLFF.

A remark on this clone: The read stops 3 residues short of the end of the CDR3; the missing end is completed from the germline J gene. The chain employs TRBV5-1 and TRBJ1-1, with 7 positions matching TRBD1. Trimming removed 4 bases from V and 7 bases from J; junction bases left unmatched: 4. The CDR3 runs to 12 residues. Germline-derived CDR1 and CDR2 are SGHRS and YFSETQ. The sequenced part of the CDR3 DNA is TGCGCCAGCAGCGAGGGACAGAGTGAA. It encodes CASSEGQSE. The CDR3 reads in full as CASSEGQSEAFF.

The sequenced part of the CDR3 DNA is TGTGCCAGTAGTACCCTCGGTGGCGGTAGCAATCAGCCC. This sequence encodes CASSTLGGGSNQP. In full, the CDR3 is CASSTLGGGSNQPQHF. The V and J genes are TRBV19 and TRBJ1-5; no clear D gene. The observed sequence ends 3 residues before the CDR3 terminus, with the missing tail filled in from the germline J gene. This CDR3 comprises 16 residues. Trimming shortened V by 4 bases and J by 0 bases, and 13 bases separated the two germline ends. Germline values: CDR1 LNHDA, CDR2 SQIVND (reference sequence).

With respect to this clone: The missing CDR3 end, 3 residues past where the read stops, is filled in from the germline J gene. This sequence joins TRBV6-2 or TRBV6-3 and TRBJ2-7; no clear D. Trimming stripped 0 bases from V and 2 bases from J, with 14 bases between. Germline CDR1 and CDR2: MNHEY and SVGEGT. The length of the CDR3 is 16 residues. The sequenced part of the CDR3 DNA is TGTGCCAGCAGTTACTCGGCCGCCCCTGGTCCCTACGAG. The encoded protein is CASSYSAAPGPYE. The entire CDR3 protein reads CASSYSAAPGPYEQYF.

In the case of this clone: The CDR3 extends 3 residues past the end of the read, so its final part is completed from the germline J gene. The chain employs TRBV10-3 and TRBJ1-2; D remains unclear. This CDR3 comprises 13 residues. Trimming stripped 5 bases from V and 6 bases from J, with 13 bases between. Germline V gene sequence: CDR1 ENHRY, CDR2 SYGVKD. The CDR3 DNA, read in part, is TGTGCCATCAGTCAGGAGGGTCTCGATGGC. It codes for CAISQEGLDG. The full CDR3 reads CAISQEGLDGYTF.

Concerning this clone itself: The read ends 3 residues shy of where the CDR3 ends; the end is completed using the germline J gene. This chain joins TRBV7-6 and TRBJ2-1; 8 bases match TRBD2. The junction had 13 bases not matched to a gene; V was cut back by 7 bases and J by 5 bases. This CDR3 contains 16 residues. CDR1 SGHVS and CDR2 FNYEAQ come from the germline V gene. The CDR3 is CASTRNQAGDNNEQFF. The part of the CDR3 DNA that was read is TGTGCCAGCACCAGAAATCAAGCGGGAGATAACAATGAG.

A note on this clone: The missing CDR3 end, 3 residues past where the read stops, is filled in from the germline J gene. The chain combines TRBV6-2 or TRBV6-3 with TRBJ2-5; D gene ambiguous. CDR3 length equals 12 residues. Trimming took 6 bases from V and 3 from J, leaving 8 bases between them. CDR1 MNHEY and CDR2 SVGEGT come from the germline V gene. The CDR3 loop is CASSHTKETQYF. Partial CDR3 DNA: TGTGCCAGCAGCCACACGAAAGAGACC.

The CDR3 DNA, read in part, is TGTGCCAGCTCACCAGGTTCGGGACAGGGCTACGAG. Encoded protein: CASSPGSGQGYE. The CDR3, in full, reads CASSPGSGQGYEQYF. This chain uses TRBV18 with TRBJ2-7, with 9 bases that match TRBD1. The read falls 3 residues short of the CDR3 end, and the missing part is taken from the germline J gene. CDR1 and CDR2 from the germline V gene are KGHSH and LQKENI. This CDR3 comprises 15 residues. V lost 2 bases to trimming and J lost 3 bases; unmatched junction nucleotides: 5.

With respect to this clone: The sequence runs out 3 residues before the end of the CDR3; the remainder is reconstructed from the germline J gene. The V gene is TRBV20-1, the J gene TRBJ2-5; D possibly corresponds to TRBD2 (7 bases). The CDR3 contains 16 residues. Germline V gene data show CDR1 as DFQATT and CDR2 as SNEGSKA (reference sequence). With 0 bases removed from V and 2 bases from J, the gap between germline ends came to 16 bases. CDR3 amino acids: CSARDGGAGLQETQYF. Partial CDR3 DNA: TGCAGTGCTAGAGATGGGGGGGCCGGGCTACAAGAGACC.

Concerning this clone itself: The read stops 3 residues short of the end of the CDR3; the missing end is completed from the germline J gene. The V call is TRBV19, the J call TRBJ2-5, with TRBD2 identical over 9 bases. Germline assignment: CDR1 LNHDA and CDR2 SQIVND (reference sequence). This CDR3 spans 15 amino acids. The V gene end was trimmed by 3 bases and the J gene end by 4 bases; junction bases not matched to a gene: 6. CDR3 amino acids: CASSIRSGRGETQYF. The covered CDR3 bases are TGTGCCAGTAGTATTCGTAGCGGGAGAGGAGAGACC.

As for this clone: The read gets to within 3 residues of the CDR3 end, and the germline J gene fills in the rest. This chain uses TRBV7-7 with TRBJ2-5; TRBD2 might be the D (6 bases). With 5 bases removed from V and 1 base from J, the gap between germline ends came to 11 bases. This CDR3 spans 14 amino acids. Looked up from germline, CDR1 is SSHAT and CDR2 is FNYEAQ (reference sequence). The CDR3 bases that were read are TGTGCCAGCAGCCGAGGGACTCTCCAAGAGACC. Protein product: CASSRGTLQET. The complete CDR3 protein is CASSRGTLQETQYF.

With respect to this clone: Read sequence stops 3 residues before the CDR3 end, and the germline J gene provides the missing end. V is TRBV29-1 and J is TRBJ2-3; D may be TRBD1 (6 bases). Germline V gene data show CDR1 as SQVTM and CDR2 as ANQGSEA. V lost 4 bases and J 4 bases, leaving 12 bases between the germline ends. CDR3 length: 13 residues. The CDR3 DNA, read in part, is TGCAGCGTTGCTTTACAGGGTTCAGATACG. This encodes CSVALQGSDT. From start to end, the CDR3 is CSVALQGSDTQYF.

As regards this clone: Read coverage stops 3 residues before the CDR3 terminus; the germline J gene supplies the remainder. This chain uses TRBV19 with TRBJ1-5, with TRBD1 as a possible D gene (5 bases). V gave up 4 bases and J gave up 6 bases, with 16 bases separating them. Germline V gene lookup returns CDR1 LNHDA and CDR2 SQIVND (reference sequence). This CDR3 region has 15 residues. The CDR3 bases that were read are TGTGCCAGTAGTACAAAACATAGAGGGGTTCAGCCC. It codes for CASSTKHRGVQP. The whole CDR3 protein reads CASSTKHRGVQPQHF.

This clone is labeled medium-sized (0.01 to 0.1%) based on frequency. The DNA ends 3 residues before the CDR3 does, and the rest of the CDR3 is filled in from the germline J gene. The chain carries TRBV5-1 and TRBJ2-6, with D hard to call. The CDR3 totals 16 residues. V gave up 0 bases and J gave up 0 bases, with 7 bases separating them. Germline loops: CDR1 SGHRS, CDR2 YFSETQ. The DNA read from the CDR3 is TGCGCCAGCAGCTTGGCAGGTAGCTCTGGGGCCAACGTC. It codes for CASSLAGSSGANV. The whole CDR3 sequence is CASSLAGSSGANVLTF.

The sequenced part of the CDR3 DNA is TGCAGTGCAAGGGGCCCGGCGGGGCAGCCC. It encodes CSARGPAGQP. The whole CDR3 protein is CSARGPAGQPQHF. V is TRBV20-1 and J is TRBJ1-5; weak D call: TRBD1 (5 bases). The read gets to within 3 residues of the CDR3 end, and the germline J gene fills in the rest. Per the germline V gene, CDR1 is DFQATT and CDR2 is SNEGSKA (reference sequence). The V gene lost 6 bases and the J gene lost 7 bases, with 16 bases spanning the gap. The CDR3 has 13 amino acids.

Details on this clone: The read terminates 3 residues before the CDR3 end, so the remaining end is supplied by the germline J gene. The rearrangement joins TRBV20-1 to TRBJ2-1, with 12 bases that match TRBD2. Looked up from germline, CDR1 is DFQATT and CDR2 is SNEGSKA (reference sequence). The V gene end was trimmed by 1 base and the J gene end by 8 bases; junction bases not matched to a gene: 9. This CDR3 has 16 amino acids. The CDR3 region is CSARGASGGDSDEQFF. The DNA read from the CDR3 is TGCAGTGCTAGAGGGGCTAGCGGGGGGGACTCCGATGAG.

Regarding this clone: The read finishes 3 residues shy of the CDR3 end, and the germline J gene is used to complete it. V usage is TRBV29-1 and J usage is TRBJ1-2, with D perhaps TRBD1 (5 bases). The CDR3 spans 12 residues. Germline V gives CDR1 SQVTM, CDR2 ANQGSEA. The ends were cut back, 4 bases at V and 5 bases at J, with 11 bases in the middle. Incomplete CDR3 DNA: TGCAGCGTTGGACGGGGGAGTTATGGC. The encoded protein is CSVGRGSYG. The complete CDR3 sequence is CSVGRGSYGYTF.

Concerning this clone: The CDR3 end is not reached by the read, which stops 3 residues before it; the germline J gene fills it in. The gene calls are TRBV20-1 and TRBJ2-2; weak D call: TRBD1 (5 bases). CDR3 length: 14 residues. Germline CDR1 DFQATT, CDR2 SNEGSKA (reference sequence). The part of the CDR3 DNA that was read is TGCAGTGCTAGAGATCCTCCTGGGGCCAACGTG. This codes for CSARDPPGANV. The entire CDR3 protein is CSARDPPGANVLFF.

About this clone itself: Read sequence stops 3 residues before the CDR3 end, and the germline J gene provides the missing end. The rearrangement uses TRBV9 and TRBJ2-3; possible D gene TRBD2, 5 bases. Trimming pared 6 bases from V and 0 bases from J, leaving 14 bases between. The CDR3 runs to 15 residues. The V gene's germline CDR1 is SGDLS and CDR2 YYNGEE. The CDR3 sequence: CASTFRGLSTDTQYF. The part of the CDR3 DNA that was read is TGTGCCAGCACTTTTCGAGGACTGAGCACAGATACG.

Remarks on this clone: The read is 3 residues too short to cover the CDR3 end, so that end is filled in from the germline J gene. The V and J genes are TRBV6-2 or TRBV6-3 and TRBJ1-4, with D unresolved. CDR3 size: 15 residues. Trimming took 6 bases from V and 8 from J, leaving 19 bases between them. The germline gives CDR1 MNHEY, CDR2 SVGEGT. The chain's CDR3 is CASSPRVAGREKLFF. Incomplete CDR3 DNA: TGTGCCAGCAGCCCTCGGGTTGCTGGCCGGGAAAAA.

Note on this clone: The read halts 3 residues ahead of the CDR3 end, with the missing end drawn from the germline J gene. The chain is built from TRBV29-1 and TRBJ1-1, with 8 bases lining up with TRBD1. In germline, CDR1 is SQVTM, CDR2 ANQGSEA. This CDR3 spans 17 amino acids. Losses at the gene ends were 8 bases for V and 0 bases for J; bases not matched to a gene: 17. The CDR3 bases that were read are TGCAGCTCATCCATCTCGACAGGGGCGATGATGAACACTGAA. This encodes CSSSISTGAMMNTE. The whole CDR3 sequence reads CSSSISTGAMMNTEAFF.

Partial CDR3 DNA: TGTGCCATCAGTGACTTGGGGCCTGAGAACTACTTTGAA. The encoded protein is CAISDLGPENYFE. The full-length CDR3 reads as CAISDLGPENYFEAFF. This chain joins TRBV10-3 and TRBJ1-1, with a tentative D call TRBD1 (5 bases). The sequenced fragment ends 3 residues before the CDR3 boundary, so the rest is inferred from the germline J gene. Germline assignment: CDR1 ENHRY and CDR2 SYGVKD. The CDR3 spans 16 residues. The ends were cut back, 3 bases at V and 7 bases at J, with 21 bases in the middle.

About this clone: The read ends 3 residues shy of where the CDR3 ends; the end is completed using the germline J gene. Other nucleotide sequences in the sample specify the same CDR3. The chain links TRBV7-2 to TRBJ2-7; the D gene is possibly TRBD1 (5 bases). The CDR3 runs 14 residues. The germline gives CDR1 SGHTA, CDR2 FQGNSA. Trimming left V 3 bases short and J 2 bases short, with 11 bases between. This CDR3 reads CASSFGQGPYEQYF. The sequenced part of the CDR3 DNA is TGTGCCAGCAGCTTCGGCCAGGGCCCCTACGAG.